This entry lists 3 T cell receptor beta chains sequenced from one sample in a study of high-grade serous ovarian cancer treatment subgroups. Tumor samples were taken before definitive surgery or chemotherapy. Produced via immunoSEQ multiplex PCR; TCRdb's table is partial and in-frame only. The sample includes about 9,000 clones, about three quarters of them seen just once. The specimen sequenced was tumor tissue. These receptors were collected from a human donor with high-grade serous ovarian cancer.

This clone turned up a few times. V usage is TRBV5-1 and J usage is TRBJ2-3; TRBD2 aligns across 11 bases. Trimming at V came to 3 bases and at J to 1 base, leaving 1 base not matched to a gene. Germline CDR1 and CDR2: SGHRS and YFSETQ. CDR3 length: 15 amino acids. CDR3: CASSWTSGRTDTQYF. CDR3 nucleotides: TGCGCCAGCAGCTGGACTAGCGGGCGCACAGATACGCAGTATTTT.

This clone appeared a few times. This chain joins TRBV27 and TRBJ1-1, with D possibly matching TRBD1 (5 bases). From germline, CDR1 is MNHEY and CDR2 SMNVEV (reference sequence). Trimming cost V 5 bases and J 7 bases, with 11 bases left between them. The CDR3 is 12 amino acids. The CDR3 reads CASSTGESEAFF. The CDR3 DNA reads TGTGCCAGCAGTACGGGGGAGAGTGAAGCTTTCTTT.

This chain uses TRBV7-2 with TRBJ1-2; the match to TRBD1 covers 7 bases. The V gene's germline CDR1 is SGHTA and CDR2 FQGNSA. Trimming took 3 bases from V and 1 from J; bases not matched to a gene: 8. The CDR3 is 16 amino acids. CDR3 amino acids: CASSLRGPSINYGYTF. CDR3 bases: TGTGCCAGCAGCTTGAGGGGGCCCTCCATTAACTATGGCTACACCTTC.